The 18 T cell receptor beta chains reported below all come from one sample, sequenced in a study of OX40 agonist ivuxolimab in advanced cancers. The protocol was immunoSEQ multiplex PCR, while the TCRdb copy is restricted to in-frame clones and leaves out a portion. The sample has 25,000 to 35,000 clones, 65% to 85% seen once. This material consisted of CD4+ or CD8+ T cells sorted from blood, taken in a trial of the OX40 agonist ivuxolimab. The source of these receptors is an adult with an advanced solid tumor such as melanoma, head and neck, liver or kidney cancer.

The J gene is TRBJ2-2, the V gene TRBV30; D not certain. V was clipped by 3 bases and J by 4 bases, with 12 bases between them. CDR1 is GTSNPN and CDR2 is SVGIG in the germline V gene (reference sequence). The CDR3 length is 14 residues. The CDR3 DNA follows: TGTGCCTGGAGGTGGCAGGCGATCACCGGGGAGCTGTTTTTT. Amino acids: CAWRWQAITGELFF.

The rearrangement links TRBV27 to TRBJ1-2; 8 bases are a match to TRBD1. This CDR3 has 13 amino acids. The germline CDR1 and CDR2 sequences are MNHEY and SMNVEV (reference sequence). V lost 5 bases and J lost 5; bases outside the gene matches: 4. The CDR3 protein is CASSPRDRYGYTF. The CDR3 DNA is TGTGCCAGCAGTCCCCGGGACAGGTATGGCTACACCTTC.

This clone has more than one count but fewer than ten. Within the sample, other DNA sequences also encode this same CDR3. This chain links TRBV15 with TRBJ1-3, with TRBD1 matching 8 bases. CDR1 and CDR2 (germline): LNHNV, YYDKDF (reference sequence). The CDR3 length is 15 residues. After removal of 3 bases from V and 2 bases from J, the junction contained 3 bases not matched to a gene. CDR3 amino acids: CATSRDRDPGNTIYF. The CDR3 region has the DNA TGTGCCACCAGCAGGGACAGGGATCCTGGAAACACCATATATTTT.

The V and J genes are TRBV30 and TRBJ1-3; no firm D call. Per the germline V gene, CDR1 is GTSNPN and CDR2 is SVGIG (reference sequence). The CDR3 sequence is 12 residues long. Trimming stripped 4 bases from V and 4 bases from J, with 8 bases between. The CDR3 nucleotides are TGTGCCTGGAAGGCTTCGGGAAACACCATATATTTT. Amino acids: CAWKASGNTIYF.

V usage is TRBV27 and J usage is TRBJ1-1; possibly TRBD1 for D (6 bases). Germline CDR1 is MNHEY and CDR2 is SMNVEV (reference sequence). V dropped 4 bases and J dropped 3 bases, with 12 bases sitting between them. CDR3 length: 14 residues. This CDR3 reads CASSSQGIHTEAFF. CDR3 coding DNA: TGTGCCAGCAGTTCACAGGGAATTCACACTGAAGCTTTCTTT.

This chain connects TRBV5-1 to TRBJ2-3; TRBD1 matches at 12 bases. The ends lost 5 bases at V and 2 bases at J; junction bases unmatched: 12. CDR3 length: 18 amino acids. Germline CDR1 reads SGHRS; CDR2 reads YFSETQ. Written as DNA, the CDR3 is TGCGCCAGCAGTTCCGGGACAGGGGGCTGGGGTTACACAGATACGCAGTATTTT. This gives the protein CASSSGTGGWGYTDTQYF. The full variable domain, its missing parts supplied by reference TRBV5-1 and TRBJ2-3, is KAGVTQTPRYLIKTRGQQVTLSCSPISGHRSVSWYQQTPGQGLQFLFEYFSETQRNKGNFPGRFSGRQFSNSRSEMNVSTLELGDSALYLCASSSGTGGWGYTDTQYFGPGTRLTVL.

The table lists this clone with a count of one. V gene TRBV4-1 combines with J gene TRBJ2-1, with TRBD1 matching over 7 bases. V trimming: 1 base; J trimming: 4 bases; junction bases outside the gene matches: 4. The length of the CDR3 is 15 residues. Germline CDR1 MGHRA, CDR2 YSYEKL. CDR3 nucleotide sequence: TGCGCCAGCAGCCAAGGCGCGACAGGGTACAATGAGCAGTTCTTC. The encoded protein is CASSQGATGYNEQFF.

V is TRBV2 and J is TRBJ1-2; the match to TRBD1 covers 8 bases. The germline V gene encodes CDR1 SNHLY and CDR2 FYNNEI. The V gene end was trimmed by 0 bases and the J gene end by 7 bases; junction bases not matched to a gene: 13. CDR3 size: 17 residues. The DNA of the CDR3 is TGTGCCAGCAGTGAAGCGGCTCCAGGGGGCAATTTATCTGGCTACACCTTC. This sequence encodes CASSEAAPGGNLSGYTF.

The rearrangement joins TRBV21-1 to TRBJ2-1; the table assigns TRBD1, which was not confirmed against the DNA. TRBV21-1 is flagged as a pseudogene. The CDR3 runs to 17 residues. CDR3 amino acids: CASSKVRRTGVYNEQFF. The CDR3 DNA sequence: TGTGCCAGCAGCAAAGTTAGACGGACAGGGGTATACAATGAGCAGTTCTTC.

The chain couples TRBV5-4 to TRBJ1-2; D perhaps matches TRBD1 (6 bases). CDR3 length: 12 residues. V was shortened by 2 bases and J by 8 bases, with 10 bases between the two germline ends. Germline V gene data show CDR1 as SGHNT and CDR2 as YYREEE (reference sequence). CDR3 in amino acids: CASSFGGVGYTF. The CDR3 DNA sequence: TGTGCCAGCAGCTTTGGGGGCGTGGGCTACACCTTC.

The chain carries TRBV11-3 and TRBJ2-7; D might be TRBD1 (6 bases). The ends were cut back, 5 bases at V and 3 bases at J, with 20 bases in the middle. The CDR3 sequence is 16 residues long. Germline CDR1 reads SGHNT; CDR2 reads YENEEA. The CDR3: CASSTNHRVKGYEQYF. The DNA of the CDR3 is TGTGCCAGCAGCACTAACCACAGGGTTAAAGGCTACGAGCAGTACTTC.

This chain links TRBV21-1 with TRBJ1-5. TRBV21-1 is deemed a pseudogene. The CDR3 has 16 residues. The CDR3 is CASSKALFPRDESQHF. The CDR3 DNA reads TGTGCCAGCAGCAAAGCGCTTTTCCCCCGTGATGAGTCCCAGCATTTT.

This chain connects TRBV7-9 to TRBJ2-7, with TRBD1 matching 8 bases. The V gene end was trimmed by 4 bases and the J gene end by 0 bases; junction bases not matched to a gene: 8. The germline gives CDR1 SEHNR, CDR2 FQNEAQ (reference sequence). The length of the CDR3 is 16 residues. The CDR3 here is CASSSTGGHFSYEQYF. The CDR3 region has the DNA TGTGCCAGCAGCTCTACAGGGGGTCACTTCTCCTACGAGCAGTACTTC.

J is TRBJ2-1 and V is TRBV13; 7 positions agree with TRBD2. Germline-derived CDR1 and CDR2 are PRHDT and FYEKMQ (reference sequence). The CDR3 totals 13 residues. Trimming at V came to 5 bases and at J to 10 bases, leaving 8 bases not matched to a gene. Here the CDR3 reads CASSTRLAREQFF. The CDR3 nucleotides are TGTGCCAGCAGCACCAGACTAGCACGCGAGCAGTTCTTC.

The genes are TRBV7-8 and TRBJ2-7; 7 nucleotides align to TRBD2. V lost 3 bases to trimming and J lost 0 bases; unmatched junction nucleotides: 8. The CDR3 spans 16 residues. CDR1 SGHVS and CDR2 FQNEAQ come from the germline V gene. CDR3 sequence reads: CASSFPRGRGSYEQYF. The CDR3 DNA is TGTGCCAGCAGCTTTCCCCGTGGGAGGGGCTCCTACGAGCAGTACTTC.

J is TRBJ1-4 and V is TRBV2; D gene uncertain. The germline V and J ends were trimmed by 0 bases and 0 bases, with 5 bases remaining between them. Germline V CDR1 and CDR2: SNHLY, FYNNEI. The CDR3 covers 15 residues. CDR3 sequence (DNA): TGTGCCAGCAGTGAAGCGCGGGCAACTAATGAAAAACTGTTTTTT. This translates into CASSEARATNEKLFF.

The CDR3: CASSLEDGFYGYTF. In nucleotides, the CDR3 is TGTGCCAGCAGCCTCGAGGACGGGTTCTATGGCTACACCTTC. This chain connects TRBV11-2 to TRBJ1-2, with D unclear. In germline, CDR1 is SGHAT, CDR2 FQNNGV. The CDR3 has 14 residues. V lost 5 bases and J lost 4, with 14 bases in between. Full variable domain (missing parts from reference TRBV11-2 and TRBJ1-2): EAGVAQSPRYKIIEKRQSVAFWCNPISGHATLYWYQQILGQGPKLLIQFQNNGVVDDSQLPKDRFSAERLKGVDSTLKIQPAKLEDSAVYLCASSLEDGFYGYTFGSGTRLTVV.

This chain links TRBV6-5 with TRBJ2-7; weak D call: TRBD2 (6 bases). The CDR3 sequence is 15 residues long. Trimming removed 0 bases at V and 2 bases at J, with 11 bases between. Germline-derived CDR1 and CDR2 are MNHEY and SVGAGI. The chain's CDR3 is CASSYSTSTAYEQYF. The CDR3 DNA sequence: TGTGCCAGCAGTTACTCGACTAGTACGGCCTACGAGCAGTACTTC.